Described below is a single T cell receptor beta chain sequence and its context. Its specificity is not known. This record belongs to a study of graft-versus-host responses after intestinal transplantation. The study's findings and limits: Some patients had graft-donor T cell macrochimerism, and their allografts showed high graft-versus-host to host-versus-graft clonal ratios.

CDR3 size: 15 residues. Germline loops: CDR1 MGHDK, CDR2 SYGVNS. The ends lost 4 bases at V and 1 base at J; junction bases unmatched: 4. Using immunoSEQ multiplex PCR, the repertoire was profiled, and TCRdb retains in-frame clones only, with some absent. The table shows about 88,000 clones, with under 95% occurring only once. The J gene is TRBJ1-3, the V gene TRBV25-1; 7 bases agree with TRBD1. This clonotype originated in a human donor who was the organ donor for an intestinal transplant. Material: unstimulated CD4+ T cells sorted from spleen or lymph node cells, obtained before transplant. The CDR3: CASSAQTGSGNTIYF. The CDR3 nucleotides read TGTGCCAGCAGTGCCCAGACAGGGTCTGGAAACACCATATATTTT.